This T cell receptor beta chain stems from a study of blood T cell repertoires in COVID-19. The overall study: From T cells, B-cell-depleted T cells, or PBMCs came the material, which was cDNA or gDNA.

The table came from immunoSEQ multiplex PCR; TCRdb's copy has only in-frame clones and leaves some out. In the table there are around 25,000 clones, around 79% of which are singletons. Germline CDR1 MNHEY, CDR2 SVGEGT. Trimming cost V 8 bases and J 0 bases, with 16 bases left between them. CDR3 length: 15 residues. The TCR sequence derives from a man older than 75 with active or convalescent COVID-19. The chain recombines TRBV6-2 or TRBV6-3 with TRBJ1-1; no clear D. Sequenced input: peripheral blood. The CDR3 nucleotides are TGTGCCAGCGGCCCTACGCGGCTCGTGAACACTGAAGCTTTCTTT. It encodes CASGPTRLVNTEAFF.